Included here is one T cell receptor beta chain sequence, with context. Germline V gene data show CDR1 as SGHDT and CDR2 as YYEEEE. The CDR3 is made up of 15 amino acids. V was trimmed by 4 bases and J by 4 bases, leaving 17 bases between them. The second PCR ran 7 to 11 cycles with a sample-barcoded 5' primer and J-beta primers. Via MiXCR, TCRdb re-called the 5' RACE reads, giving one row per CDR3 protein. The profile shows 1,500,000 or so distinct CDR3 sequences, 45% to 70% of them singletons. This entry belongs to a study of blood T cells in healthy people across ages. The genes are TRBV5-6 and TRBJ1-1; possibly TRBD1 for D (5 bases). The source of this sequence is a man aged 18 to 30 in good health. Sequences were obtained from blood. This CDR3 is CASSGEPGRLTEAFF. CDR3 DNA: TGTGCCAGCAGCGGGGAGCCAGGGAGGCTCACTGAAGCTTTCTTT.